The 10 T cell receptor beta chains below come from one sample, sequenced in a study of T-cell memory formation after mild COVID-19. Via MiXCR, TCRdb re-called the 5' RACE reads, giving one row per CDR3 protein. The data show 130,000 to 150,000 distinct CDR3 sequences, 6% to 7% seen once. Sequencing used PBMCs or a T cell subset sorted from them (not recorded which). Receptors were obtained from an adult woman who had mild COVID-19 (a few samples of this study predate the infection). Cell type and time point are not known.

This clonotype has ten or more counts. V gene TRBV4-1 combines with J gene TRBJ1-4, with D uncertain. Between the trimmed V and J ends, which lost 4 bases and 8 bases, there was a span of 17 bases. CDR1 is MGHRA, CDR2 YSYEKL, per germline. The CDR3 contains 15 residues. CDR3 residues: CASSLSQALGEKLFF. CDR3 DNA: TGCGCCAGCAGCCTCTCGCAGGCCCTCGGGGAAAAACTGTTTTTT.

This clonotype was seen repeatedly, ten times or more. This sequence joins TRBV7-9 and TRBJ2-3, with 9 bases matching TRBD2. The CDR3 is 15 residues long. The ends lost 2 bases at V and 0 bases at J; junction bases unmatched: 0. Germline V gene sequence: CDR1 SEHNR, CDR2 FQNEAQ (reference sequence). The CDR3 is CASSLTSGSTDTQYF. The CDR3 nucleotides are TGTGCCAGCAGCTTAACTAGCGGGAGCACAGATACGCAGTATTTT.

In this sample, this clonotype turned up a few times. The rearrangement links TRBV7-3 to TRBJ1-1; 8 nucleotides line up with TRBD1. V lost 2 bases, J lost 1 base, and 6 bases stayed unmatched. Looked up from germline, CDR1 is SGHTA and CDR2 is FQGTGA. This CDR3 spans 16 amino acids. The CDR3 DNA sequence: TGTGCCAGCAGCTTATACCCCGGGACAGGGAACACTGAAGCTTTCTTT. Its translation is CASSLYPGTGNTEAFF. The complete variable domain, with remaining parts taken from reference TRBV7-3 and TRBJ1-1, reads GAGVSQTPSNKVTEKGKYVELRCDPISGHTALYWYRQSLGQGPEFLIYFQGTGAADDSGLPNDRFFAVRPEGSVSTLKIQRTERGDSAVYLCASSLYPGTGNTEAFFGQGTRLTVV.

This clonotype has more than one count but fewer than ten. The gene calls are TRBV7-2 and TRBJ2-1; 13 bases line up with TRBD2. The ends lost 3 bases at V and 10 bases at J; junction bases unmatched: 9. Germline V gene data show CDR1 as SGHTA and CDR2 as FQGNSA. The CDR3 covers 16 residues. CDR3 nucleotide sequence: TGTGCCAGCAGCTTTGGACTAGCGGGAGCCCAGTCAGAGCAGTTCTTC. Amino acids: CASSFGLAGAQSEQFF.

This clonotype was seen repeatedly, ten times or more. V is TRBV4-2 and J is TRBJ1-1; no reliable D call. The CDR3 has 16 residues. Germline values: CDR1 LGHNA, CDR2 YNFKEQ. Trimming removed 0 bases from V and 2 bases from J, with 13 bases in between. Written as DNA, the CDR3 is TGTGCCAGCAGCCAAGATTCTACCGCGATCAACACTGAAGCTTTCTTT. Translation: CASSQDSTAINTEAFF.

V and J are TRBV7-9 and TRBJ1-3; a weak D match, TRBD1 (6 bases). Trimming left V 5 bases short and J 0 bases short, with 14 bases between. Germline V lookup: CDR1 SEHNR, CDR2 FQNEAQ (reference sequence). The CDR3 has 16 residues. The CDR3 region is CASSDAGHISGNTIYF. CDR3 sequence (DNA): TGTGCCAGCAGCGACGCGGGACACATCTCTGGAAACACCATATATTTT.

J is TRBJ2-3 and V is TRBV9; TRBD2 might be the D (6 bases). The V gene's germline CDR1 is SGDLS and CDR2 YYNGEE. The CDR3 contains 17 residues. The V gene lost 0 bases and the J gene lost 4 bases, with 18 bases spanning the gap. CDR3 coding DNA: TGTGCCAGCAGCGTAGCGAGTAACGGGAGTGGAGCAGATACGCAGTATTTT. Protein sequence: CASSVASNGSGADTQYF. Combining the CDR3 with reference TRBV9 and TRBJ2-3 gives the whole variable domain DSGVTQTPKHLITATGQRVTLRCSPRSGDLSVYWYQQSLDQGLQFLIQYYNGEERAKGNILERFSAQQFPDLHSELNLSSLELGDSALYFCASSVASNGSGADTQYFGPGTRLTVL.

This clonotype was counted between two and nine times. The genes are TRBV6-6 and TRBJ1-4; D call uncertain. There are 14 residues in the CDR3. The ends were cut back, 6 bases at V and 1 base at J, with 9 bases in the middle. CDR1 is MNHNY and CDR2 is SVGAGI in the germline V gene (reference sequence). The CDR3 here is CASRYTRTNEKLFF. In nucleotides, the CDR3 is TGTGCCAGCAGGTACACCCGAACTAATGAAAAACTGTTTTTT.

This clonotype has more than one count but fewer than ten. This chain links TRBV3-1 with TRBJ2-1; 7 nucleotides match TRBD1. The CDR3 spans 13 residues. Germline CDR1 reads LGHDT; CDR2 reads YNNKEL (reference sequence). The trim removed 3 bases at V and 10 bases at J, leaving 6 bases unmatched. The CDR3 here is CASSHYEGGEQFF. CDR3 DNA sequence: TGTGCCAGCAGCCACTATGAAGGGGGCGAGCAGTTCTTC.

This clonotype was observed a handful of times. The chain employs TRBV12-3 or TRBV12-4 and TRBJ2-7; no clear D. V lost 5 bases to trimming and J lost 7 bases, with 12 bases between them. The CDR3 covers 12 residues. This CDR3 is CASSPTAREQYF. In DNA form, the CDR3 reads TGTGCCAGCAGTCCCACAGCCAGGGAGCAGTACTTC.